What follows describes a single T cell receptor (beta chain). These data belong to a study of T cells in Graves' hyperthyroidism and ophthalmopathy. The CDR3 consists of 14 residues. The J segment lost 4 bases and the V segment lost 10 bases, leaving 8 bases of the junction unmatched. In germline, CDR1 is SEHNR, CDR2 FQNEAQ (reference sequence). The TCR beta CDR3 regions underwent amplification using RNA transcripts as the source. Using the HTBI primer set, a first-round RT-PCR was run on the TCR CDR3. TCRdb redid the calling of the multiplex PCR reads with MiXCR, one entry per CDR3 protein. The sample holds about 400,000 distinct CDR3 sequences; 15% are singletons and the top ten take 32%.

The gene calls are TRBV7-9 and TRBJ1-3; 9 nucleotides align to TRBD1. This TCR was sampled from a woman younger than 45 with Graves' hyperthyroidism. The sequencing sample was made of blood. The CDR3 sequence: CAIPGQGNGNTIYF. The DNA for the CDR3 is TGTGCCATCCCAGGACAGGGGAACGGAAACACCATATATTTT.